One and the same sample provided the 15 T cell receptor beta chains below, sequenced in a study of blood T cell repertoires in COVID-19. Profiling relied on immunoSEQ multiplex PCR, and the TCRdb table lists in-frame clones only, not all of them. The data hold 140,000 to 150,000 clones, with over 75% observed a single time. The sample comprised peripheral blood. The receptors were gathered from a woman in her sixties with COVID-19, enrolled during active disease.

This clone appeared a single time. The chain has TRBV5-1 and TRBJ2-3; TRBD1 matches at 7 bases. This CDR3 is built from 15 residues. The ends lost 7 bases at V and 0 bases at J; junction bases unmatched: 8. Germline CDR1 is SGHRS and CDR2 is YFSETQ. CDR3 protein: CASRLLGQSTDTQYF. The CDR3 DNA reads as TGCGCCAGCCGGCTCCTGGGACAGAGCACAGATACGCAGTATTTT.

The CDR3 sequence is CASNPQRGADTQYF. For the CDR3, the DNA is TGCGCCAGCAACCCACAGCGGGGGGCGGATACGCAGTATTTT. The chain couples TRBV5-1 to TRBJ2-3; 9 bases match TRBD2. This CDR3 region has 14 residues. Per the germline V gene, CDR1 is SGHRS and CDR2 is YFSETQ. Trimming took 6 bases from V and 6 from J; bases not matched to a gene: 8.

Turning to this clone: Other DNA sequences in the same sample also yield this CDR3. V usage is TRBV5-1 and J usage is TRBJ1-2, with 7 bases lining up with TRBD1. J gave up 7 bases and V 1 base, and 4 bases lay outside the gene matches. The germline V gene has CDR1 SGHRS and CDR2 YFSETQ. The length of the CDR3 is 13 residues. DNA for the CDR3: TGCGCCAGCAGCTTGCGACAGGGAGGTGGCTACACCTTC. Its translation: CASSLRQGGGYTF.

The genes are TRBV5-5 and TRBJ1-2; 10 bases match TRBD1. In germline, CDR1 is SGHKS, CDR2 YYEKEE (reference sequence). This CDR3 is 16 amino acids long. V shed 2 bases and J 6 bases; nucleotides not matched to a gene: 10. The CDR3 DNA reads as TGTGCCAGCAGCTTCCGACAGGGGGCCAGTATAGATGGCTACACCTTC. Residues: CASSFRQGASIDGYTF. Combining the CDR3 with reference TRBV5-5 and TRBJ1-2 gives the whole variable domain DAGVTQSPTHLIKTRGQQVTLRCSPISGHKSVSWYQQVLGQGPQFIFQYYEKEERGRGNFPDRFSARQFPNYSSELNVNALLLGDSALYLCASSFRQGASIDGYTFGSGTRLTVV.

The gene calls are TRBV7-2 and TRBJ1-2; D is possibly TRBD1 (5 bases). V shed 1 base and J shed 2 bases, with 11 bases lying between them. This CDR3 is 15 amino acids long. Germline V lookup: CDR1 SGHTA, CDR2 FQGNSA. The CDR3 is CASSLGGGVNYGYTF. DNA for the CDR3: TGTGCCAGCAGCTTAGGAGGAGGGGTAAACTATGGCTACACCTTC.

This clone was seen a single time. The J gene is TRBJ2-1, the V gene TRBV5-1; TRBD2 matches 8 bases. Germline CDR1 and CDR2: SGHRS and YFSETQ. The V gene end was trimmed by 1 base and the J gene end by 3 bases; junction bases not matched to a gene: 6. CDR3 length: 16 residues. The CDR3 here is CASSLYGGAVYNEQFF. The CDR3 DNA reads as TGCGCCAGCAGCTTGTACGGGGGGGCCGTCTACAATGAGCAGTTCTTC.

The rearrangement uses TRBV7-2 and TRBJ1-2; 10 bases line up with TRBD1. Germline V gene lookup returns CDR1 SGHTA and CDR2 FQGNSA. The V segment lost 5 bases and the J segment 6 bases; nucleotides outside the gene matches: 9. The CDR3 totals 15 residues. The DNA of the CDR3 is TGTGCCAGCAGCCCAGGGGGACAGGGGAGGCATGGCTACACCTTC. This encodes CASSPGGQGRHGYTF.

The rearrangement joins TRBV6-5 to TRBJ1-3; maybe TRBD1 (5 bases). From germline, CDR1 is MNHEY and CDR2 SVGAGI. Trimming stripped 0 bases from V and 1 base from J, with 7 bases between. CDR3 length: 15 residues. CDR3 DNA: TGTGCCAGCAGTTACTCCGGGGGGTCTGGAAACACCATATATTTT. Its translation: CASSYSGGSGNTIYF.

This clone was detected only once. The genes are TRBV5-5 and TRBJ2-3, with 9 nucleotides matching TRBD1. The CDR3 runs 14 residues. V trimming: 3 bases; J trimming: 4 bases; junction bases outside the gene matches: 3. Germline CDR1 is SGHKS and CDR2 is YYEKEE (reference sequence). The CDR3 loop is CASSWTGDADTQYF. The CDR3 DNA sequence: TGTGCCAGCAGCTGGACAGGGGATGCAGATACGCAGTATTTT.

The V and J genes are TRBV11-2 and TRBJ2-7; the match to TRBD1 covers 7 bases. This CDR3 is 14 amino acids long. The germline CDR1 and CDR2 sequences are SGHAT and FQNNGV. V shed 3 bases, J shed 2 bases, and the junction held 4 bases outside the gene matches. CDR3 residues: CASSFRDRAYEQYF. The CDR3 coding sequence is TGTGCCAGCAGCTTCAGGGACAGAGCCTACGAGCAGTACTTC. Combining the CDR3 with reference TRBV11-2 and TRBJ2-7 gives the whole variable domain EAGVAQSPRYKIIEKRQSVAFWCNPISGHATLYWYQQILGQGPKLLIQFQNNGVVDDSQLPKDRFSAERLKGVDSTLKIQPAKLEDSAVYLCASSFRDRAYEQYFGPGTRLTVT.

V gene TRBV7-9 combines with J gene TRBJ2-3; D unresolved. CDR1 and CDR2 from the germline V gene are SEHNR and FQNEAQ (reference sequence). The V and J ends lost 1 base and 11 bases respectively, with 13 bases between them. This CDR3 contains 13 residues. The CDR3 DNA reads TGTGCCAGCAGCTTAGGAACAGACGTGATGCAGTATTTT. It translates to CASSLGTDVMQYF.

V gene TRBV14 combines with J gene TRBJ1-1; D is unclear. The CDR3 runs to 13 residues. Trimming took off 5 bases at V and 4 bases at J, with 11 bases between the two ends. The germline V gene encodes CDR1 SGHDN and CDR2 FVKESK. In DNA form, the CDR3 reads TGTGCCAGCAGCTATGACGGAGGCACTGAAGCTTTCTTT. Its translation is CASSYDGGTEAFF.

The chain links TRBV5-1 to TRBJ1-2; TRBD1 matches at 8 bases. CDR3 length: 17 amino acids. The V gene's germline CDR1 is SGHRS and CDR2 YFSETQ. Trimming cost V 1 base and J 6 bases; bases outside gene matches: 14. CDR3 residues: CASSLFVARAGGDGYTF. CDR3 bases: TGCGCCAGCAGCTTGTTTGTCGCCCGGGCAGGGGGCGATGGCTACACCTTC.

The rearrangement joins TRBV5-6 to TRBJ2-1, with 10 bases identical to TRBD2. Trimming at V came to 2 bases and at J to 7 bases, leaving 3 bases not matched to a gene. CDR1 is SGHDT and CDR2 is YYEEEE in the germline V gene. This CDR3 has 14 amino acids. The CDR3 protein is CASSFPGLANEQFF. The CDR3 nucleotides read TGTGCCAGCAGCTTTCCGGGACTAGCGAATGAGCAGTTCTTC.

The chain carries TRBV18 and TRBJ1-5, with 7 nucleotides matching TRBD1. CDR1 is KGHSH, CDR2 LQKENI, per germline. The ends lost 5 bases at V and 0 bases at J; junction bases unmatched: 10. There are 17 residues in the CDR3. The CDR3 loop is CASSSSYRGYSNQPQHF. CDR3 DNA sequence: TGTGCCAGCTCATCCTCCTACAGGGGTTATAGCAATCAGCCCCAGCATTTT.